This T cell receptor (beta chain) appears in the sequencing data of a study of blood T cells in healthy people across ages. This CDR3 comprises 17 residues. Germline-derived CDR1 and CDR2 are KGHDR and SFDVKD. Notes on this clonotype: Its antigen is not identified. The junction departs from germline at one end; a sequencing error may be responsible.

Next came a second PCR, run for about 7 to 11 cycles, which used a sample-barcoded 5' primer along with a J-beta primer mix. Any given sample supplied a minimum of 3 million CDR3-containing paired-end reads. Each CDR3 protein is one row after TCRdb ran MiXCR on the 5' RACE reads. This table has 1,500,000 or so distinct CDR3 sequences, roughly 59% appearing once. Study-wide findings and caveats: Older age coincided with a roughly linear decline in TCR beta diversity per million T cells. Diversity estimated from one million T cells was considered an underestimate.

The chain carries TRBV24-1 and TRBJ2-1, with 10 bases aligning to TRBD2. Sequencing was carried out using blood. The receptor's source is a man between 18 and 29 years old in good health. CDR3 DNA: TGTGCCACCACTGGGAAACACAGACTAGCGGGTCTTAATGTGCAGTTCTTC. Protein sequence: CATTGKHRLAGLNVQFF.